The 14 T cell receptor beta chains reported below all come from one sample, sequenced in a study of spatial heterogeneity in lung cancer. As to time point: sample taken at primary tumor resection. Whole RNA, isolated from tumor, nontumor lung or frozen PBMC, was sequenced without prior sorting. In TCRdb, the 5' RACE reads were re-called with MiXCR into one record per CDR3 protein. Of some 53,000 distinct CDR3 sequences listed, around 7% are singletons. Sequencing used PBMCs, obtained at surgery. The receptors shown here come from a female donor with early-stage non-small cell lung cancer.

This clonotype was seen at least ten times. This chain connects TRBV20-1 to TRBJ1-1; D not resolved. The CDR3 totals 11 residues. Trimming cost V 5 bases and J 2 bases, with 6 bases left between them. Germline values: CDR1 DFQATT, CDR2 SNEGSKA (reference sequence). The CDR3 loop reads CSAPANTEAFF. The DNA of the CDR3 is TGCAGTGCTCCCGCAAACACTGAAGCTTTCTTT.

This clonotype was observed many times. This chain joins TRBV5-1 and TRBJ2-7; 8 bases map to TRBD2. The CDR3 extends over 13 amino acids. The trim removed 2 bases at V and 3 bases at J, leaving 1 base unmatched. CDR1 is SGHRS and CDR2 is YFSETQ in the germline V gene. The CDR3 DNA reads as TGCGCCAGCAGCTTCAGCGGGGGCTACGAGCAGTACTTC. It is translated as CASSFSGGYEQYF.

This clonotype was recorded a few times. The chain recombines TRBV5-1 with TRBJ1-1; D remains ambiguous. This CDR3 comprises 13 residues. Germline loops: CDR1 SGHRS, CDR2 YFSETQ. Trimming cost V 0 bases and J 4 bases, with 7 bases left between them. CDR3 DNA: TGCGCCAGCAGCTTGGAGACGGGCACTGAAGCTTTCTTT. It yields the protein CASSLETGTEAFF.

This clonotype was recorded at least ten times. The CDR3 is CAWSAGVGQPQHF. In DNA, the CDR3 is TGTGCCTGGAGTGCGGGTGTAGGGCAGCCCCAGCATTTT. The chain employs TRBV30 and TRBJ1-5; D not certain. This CDR3 contains 13 residues. V gave up 1 base and J gave up 7 bases, with 11 bases separating them. From germline, CDR1 is GTSNPN and CDR2 SVGIG (reference sequence).

This clonotype showed up many times. This chain links TRBV5-1 with TRBJ2-3, with D tentatively TRBD2 (6 bases). V lost 2 bases, J lost 4 bases, and 11 bases lay in between. The CDR3 consists of 14 residues. The germline V gene has CDR1 SGHRS and CDR2 YFSETQ. The CDR3 region is CASSLGGDADTQYF. The DNA for the CDR3 is TGCGCCAGCAGCTTAGGCGGGGACGCAGATACGCAGTATTTT.

CDR3 coding DNA: TGCGCCAGCAGCCAGACACAGTCAAACAATGAGCAGTTCTTC. This codes for CASSQTQSNNEQFF. This chain connects TRBV4-1 to TRBJ2-1; D is ambiguous. The CDR3 runs to 14 residues. Germline lookup yields CDR1 MGHRA and CDR2 YSYEKL. V lost 3 bases and J lost 5, with 11 bases in between.

This clonotype was seen at least ten times. This sequence joins TRBV20-1 and TRBJ2-7; the match to TRBD2 covers 8 bases. The CDR3 is made up of 13 amino acids. The germline gives CDR1 DFQATT, CDR2 SNEGSKA (reference sequence). V shed 6 bases and J 2 bases; nucleotides not matched to a gene: 6. The CDR3 nucleotides are TGCAGTGCCAGTATGGGACTAGCCTACGAGCAGTACTTC. It yields the protein CSASMGLAYEQYF.

This clonotype was detected ten times or more. The V gene is TRBV12-3 or TRBV12-4, the J gene TRBJ1-5, with a tentative D call TRBD1 (5 bases). Trimming stripped 3 bases from V and 6 bases from J, with 9 bases between. The CDR3 extends over 13 amino acids. DNA for the CDR3: TGTGCCAGCAGTTTCGGGGCGGGTCAGCCCCAGCATTTT. This encodes CASSFGAGQPQHF.

At least ten counts were recorded for this clonotype. The rearrangement uses TRBV5-1 and TRBJ1-1; D call uncertain. Trimming removed 3 bases from V and 7 bases from J, with 7 bases in between. The CDR3 runs to 11 residues. CDR1 is SGHRS and CDR2 is YFSETQ in the germline V gene. Here the CDR3 reads CASSSRGEAFF. DNA for the CDR3: TGCGCCAGCAGCTCAAGAGGTGAAGCTTTCTTT. Combining the CDR3 with reference TRBV5-1 and TRBJ1-1 gives the whole variable domain KAGVTQTPRYLIKTRGQQVTLSCSPISGHRSVSWYQQTPGQGLQFLFEYFSETQRNKGNFPGRFSGRQFSNSRSEMNVSTLELGDSALYLCASSSRGEAFFGQGTRLTVV.

The chain's CDR3 is CASSFPFEGNEQFF. CDR3 nucleotide sequence: TGCGCCAGCAGCTTCCCCTTTGAAGGCAATGAGCAGTTCTTC. This chain uses TRBV5-1 with TRBJ2-1; D not resolved. The CDR3 runs to 14 residues. V gave up 2 bases and J gave up 6 bases, with 12 bases separating them. The germline V gene encodes CDR1 SGHRS and CDR2 YFSETQ.

V is TRBV11-2 and J is TRBJ1-1; D possibly corresponds to TRBD1 (5 bases). This CDR3 comprises 12 residues. V dropped 3 bases and J dropped 9 bases, with 11 bases sitting between them. Looked up from germline, CDR1 is SGHAT and CDR2 is FQNNGV. CDR3 nucleotides: TGTGCCAGCAGCTTGTCCGGACAACAAGCTTTCTTT. Translating it yields CASSLSGQQAFF.

In this sample, this clonotype turned up a few times. The V gene is TRBV20-1, the J gene TRBJ2-7, with D maybe TRBD1 (5 bases). Germline V gives CDR1 DFQATT, CDR2 SNEGSKA (reference sequence). CDR3 length equals 15 residues. Trimming cost V 6 bases and J 2 bases, with 20 bases left between them. CDR3 DNA: TGCAGTGCCAACCATGGCCTGACAGCCACCTACGAGCAGTACTTC. Translated, it gives CSANHGLTATYEQYF.

V gene TRBV7-2 combines with J gene TRBJ2-1, with D possibly TRBD2 on 6 matching bases. The CDR3 is made up of 14 amino acids. Trimming removed 1 base at V and 10 bases at J, with 14 bases between. The germline gives CDR1 SGHTA, CDR2 FQGNSA. The CDR3 loop reads CASSLGSGLSEQFF. CDR3 DNA: TGTGCCAGCAGCTTAGGTAGCGGCCTTTCCGAGCAGTTCTTC.

The sample holds many counts of this clonotype. The V call is TRBV5-1, the J call TRBJ1-6, with a possible D match to TRBD1 (5 bases). Trimming pared 4 bases from V and 12 bases from J, leaving 14 bases between. CDR1 is SGHRS, CDR2 YFSETQ, per germline. The CDR3 has 13 residues. CDR3 protein: CASSVEPREPLHF. The CDR3 DNA sequence: TGCGCCAGCAGCGTGGAGCCCAGGGAACCCCTCCACTTT.